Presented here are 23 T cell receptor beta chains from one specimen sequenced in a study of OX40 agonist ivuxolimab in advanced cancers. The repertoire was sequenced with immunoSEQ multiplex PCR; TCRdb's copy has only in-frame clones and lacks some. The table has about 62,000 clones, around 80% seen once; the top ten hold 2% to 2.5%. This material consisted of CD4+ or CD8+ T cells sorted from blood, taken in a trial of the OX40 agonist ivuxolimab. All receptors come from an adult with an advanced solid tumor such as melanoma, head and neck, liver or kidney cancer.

CDR3 in DNA: TGCGCCAGCAGCTTGGCCGGGAGCCCTAATGAAAAACTGTTTTTT. It encodes CASSLAGSPNEKLFF. V and J are TRBV5-1 and TRBJ1-4; D remains ambiguous. Trimming shortened V by 0 bases and J by 3 bases, and 9 bases separated the two germline ends. The germline gives CDR1 SGHRS, CDR2 YFSETQ. The CDR3 has 15 amino acids.

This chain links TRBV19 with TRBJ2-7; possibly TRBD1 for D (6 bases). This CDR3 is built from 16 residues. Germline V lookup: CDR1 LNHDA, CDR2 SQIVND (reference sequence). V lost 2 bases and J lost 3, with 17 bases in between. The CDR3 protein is CASSIMGHGQLYEQYF. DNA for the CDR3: TGTGCCAGTAGTATAATGGGACACGGACAGCTCTACGAGCAGTACTTC. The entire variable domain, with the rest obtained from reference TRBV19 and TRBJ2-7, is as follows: DGGITQSPKYLFRKEGQNVTLSCEQNLNHDAMYWYRQDPGQGLRLIYYSQIVNDFQKGDIAEGYSVSREKKESFPLTVTSAQKNPTAFYLCASSIMGHGQLYEQYFGPGTRLTVT.

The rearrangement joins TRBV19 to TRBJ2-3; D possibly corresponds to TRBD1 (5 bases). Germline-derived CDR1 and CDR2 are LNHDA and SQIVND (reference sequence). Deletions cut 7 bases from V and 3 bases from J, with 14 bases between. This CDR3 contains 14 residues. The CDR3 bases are TGTGCCAGTACCCTAGGGGCGCATACAGATACGCAGTATTTT. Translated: CASTLGAHTDTQYF.

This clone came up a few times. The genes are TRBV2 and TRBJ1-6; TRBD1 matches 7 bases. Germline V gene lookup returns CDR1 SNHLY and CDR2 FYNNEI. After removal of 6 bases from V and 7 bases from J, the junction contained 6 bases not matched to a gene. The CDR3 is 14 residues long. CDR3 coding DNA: TGTGCCAGCAGGATCGGGACAGCGAATTCACCCCTCCACTTT. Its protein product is CASRIGTANSPLHF.

CDR3 region: CASSPNRGGYEEKLFF. In DNA form, the CDR3 reads TGTGCCAGCAGCCCTAATCGGGGGGGGTATGAAGAAAAACTGTTTTTT. This chain links TRBV4-2 with TRBJ1-4; maybe TRBD1 (5 bases). This CDR3 comprises 16 residues. Per the germline V gene, CDR1 is LGHNA and CDR2 is YNFKEQ. V dropped 4 bases and J dropped 8 bases, with 20 bases sitting between them.

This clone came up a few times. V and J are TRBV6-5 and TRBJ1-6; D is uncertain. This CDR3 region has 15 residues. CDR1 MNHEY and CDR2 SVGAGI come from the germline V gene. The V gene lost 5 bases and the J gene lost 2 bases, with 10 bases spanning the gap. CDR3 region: CASSAPGTYNSPLHF. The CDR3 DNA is TGTGCCAGCAGTGCTCCGGGCACCTATAATTCACCCCTCCACTTT.

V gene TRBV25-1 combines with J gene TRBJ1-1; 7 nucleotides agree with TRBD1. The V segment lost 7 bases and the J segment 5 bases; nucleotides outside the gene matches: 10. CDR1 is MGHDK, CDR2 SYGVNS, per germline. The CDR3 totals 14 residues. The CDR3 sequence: CASTAGGRQTEAFF. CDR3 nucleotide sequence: TGTGCCAGCACTGCAGGGGGGCGGCAAACTGAAGCTTTCTTT. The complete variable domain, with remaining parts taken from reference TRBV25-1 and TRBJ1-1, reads EADIYQTPRYLVIGTGKKITLECSQTMGHDKMYWYQQDPGMELHLIHYSYGVNSTEKGDLSSESTVSRIRTEHFPLTLESARPSHTSQYLCASTAGGRQTEAFFGQGTRLTVV.

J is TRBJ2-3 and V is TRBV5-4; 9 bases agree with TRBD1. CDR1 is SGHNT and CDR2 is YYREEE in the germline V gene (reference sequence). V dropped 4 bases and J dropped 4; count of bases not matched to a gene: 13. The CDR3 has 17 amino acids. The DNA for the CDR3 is TGTGCCAGCAGCGTCCCGAAGGGGACAGGGTACCCAGATACGCAGTATTTT. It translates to CASSVPKGTGYPDTQYF.

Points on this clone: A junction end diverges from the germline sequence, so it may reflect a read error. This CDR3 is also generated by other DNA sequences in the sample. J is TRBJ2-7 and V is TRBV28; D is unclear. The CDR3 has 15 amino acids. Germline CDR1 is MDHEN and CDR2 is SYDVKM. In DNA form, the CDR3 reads TGCGCCAGCAGTTCCCCTCCGGCTAGCTCCTACGAGCAGTACTTC. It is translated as CASSSPPASSYEQYF. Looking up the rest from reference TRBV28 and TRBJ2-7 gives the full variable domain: DVKVTQSSRYLVKRTGEKVFLECVQDMDHENMFWYRQDPGLGLRLIYFSYDVKMKEKGDIPEGYSVSREKKERFSLILESASTNQTSMYLCASSSPPASSYEQYFGPGTRLTVT.

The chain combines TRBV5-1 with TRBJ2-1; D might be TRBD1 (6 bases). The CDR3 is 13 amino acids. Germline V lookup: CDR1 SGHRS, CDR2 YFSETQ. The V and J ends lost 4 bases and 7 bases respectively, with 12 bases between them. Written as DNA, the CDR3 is TGCGCCAGCAGCGCGGACAGAAGGAATGAGCAGTTCTTC. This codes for CASSADRRNEQFF.

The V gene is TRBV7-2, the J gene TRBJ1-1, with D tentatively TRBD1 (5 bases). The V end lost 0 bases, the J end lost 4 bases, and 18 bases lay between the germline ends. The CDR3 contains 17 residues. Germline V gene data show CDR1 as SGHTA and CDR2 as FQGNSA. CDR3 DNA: TGTGCCAGCAGCTTAGCAGCAGGGCTAATATGGGTCACTGAAGCTTTCTTT. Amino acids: CASSLAAGLIWVTEAFF. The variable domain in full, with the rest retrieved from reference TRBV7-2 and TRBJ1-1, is GAGVSQSPSNKVTEKGKDVELRCDPISGHTALYWYRQSLGQGLEFLIYFQGNSAPDKSGLPSDRFSAERTGGSVSTLTIQRTQQEDSAVYLCASSLAAGLIWVTEAFFGQGTRLTVV.

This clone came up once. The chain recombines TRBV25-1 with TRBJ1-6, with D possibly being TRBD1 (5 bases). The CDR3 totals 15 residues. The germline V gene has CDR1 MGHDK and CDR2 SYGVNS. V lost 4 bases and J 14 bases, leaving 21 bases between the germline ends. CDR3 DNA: TGTGCCAGCAGTGGGCGGGGCGGGGGGTCTTTCTCCCTCCACTTT. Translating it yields CASSGRGGGSFSLHF.

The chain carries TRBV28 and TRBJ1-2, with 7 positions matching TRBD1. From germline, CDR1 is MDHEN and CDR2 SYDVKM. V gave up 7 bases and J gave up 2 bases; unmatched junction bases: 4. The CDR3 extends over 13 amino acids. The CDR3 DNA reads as TGTGCCAGCACCTCACAGGGGAACTATGGCTACACCTTC. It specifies CASTSQGNYGYTF.

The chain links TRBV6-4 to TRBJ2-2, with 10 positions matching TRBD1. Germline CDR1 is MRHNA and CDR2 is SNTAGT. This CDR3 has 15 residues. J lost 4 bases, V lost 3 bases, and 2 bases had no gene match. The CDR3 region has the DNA TGTGCCAGCAGTGATAGGACAGGGGGCACCGGGGAGCTGTTTTTT. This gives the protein CASSDRTGGTGELFF.

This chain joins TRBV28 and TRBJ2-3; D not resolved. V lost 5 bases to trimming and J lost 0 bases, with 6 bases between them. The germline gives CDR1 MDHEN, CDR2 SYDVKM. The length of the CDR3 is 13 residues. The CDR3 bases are TGTGCCAGCAGTCCCCACAGCACAGATACGCAGTATTTT. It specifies CASSPHSTDTQYF.

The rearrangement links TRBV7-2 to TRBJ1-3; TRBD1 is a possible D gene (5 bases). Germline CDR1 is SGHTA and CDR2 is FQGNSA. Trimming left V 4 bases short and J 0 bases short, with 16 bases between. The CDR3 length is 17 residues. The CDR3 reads CASSSQGGGGSGNTIYF. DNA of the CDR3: TGTGCCAGCAGCTCGCAGGGTGGCGGGGGCTCTGGAAACACCATATATTTT.

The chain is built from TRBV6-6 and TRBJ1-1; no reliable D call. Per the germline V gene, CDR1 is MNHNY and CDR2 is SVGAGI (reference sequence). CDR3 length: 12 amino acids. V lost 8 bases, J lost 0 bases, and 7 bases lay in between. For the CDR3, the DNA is TGTGCCAGCGGGAAGCTGAACACTGAAGCTTTCTTT. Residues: CASGKLNTEAFF.

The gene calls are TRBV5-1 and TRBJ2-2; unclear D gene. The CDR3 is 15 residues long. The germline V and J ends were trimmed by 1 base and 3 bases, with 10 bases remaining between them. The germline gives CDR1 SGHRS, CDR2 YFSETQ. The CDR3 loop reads CASSLSASDTGELFF. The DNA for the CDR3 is TGCGCCAGCAGCTTGTCGGCGTCCGACACCGGGGAGCTGTTTTTT.

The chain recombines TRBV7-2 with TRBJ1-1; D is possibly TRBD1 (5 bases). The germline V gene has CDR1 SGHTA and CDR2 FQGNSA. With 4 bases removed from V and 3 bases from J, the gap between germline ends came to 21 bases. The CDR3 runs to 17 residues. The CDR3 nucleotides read TGTGCCAGCAGCTCCCTGGGGGGGGTCGGGACCGACACTGAAGCTTTCTTT. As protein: CASSSLGGVGTDTEAFF.

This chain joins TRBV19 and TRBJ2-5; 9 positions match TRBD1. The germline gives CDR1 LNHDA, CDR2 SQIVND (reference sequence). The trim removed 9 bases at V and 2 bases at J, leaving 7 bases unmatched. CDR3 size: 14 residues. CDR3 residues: CASTAGTGQETQYF. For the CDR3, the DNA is TGTGCCAGCACCGCGGGGACAGGGCAAGAGACCCAGTACTTC.

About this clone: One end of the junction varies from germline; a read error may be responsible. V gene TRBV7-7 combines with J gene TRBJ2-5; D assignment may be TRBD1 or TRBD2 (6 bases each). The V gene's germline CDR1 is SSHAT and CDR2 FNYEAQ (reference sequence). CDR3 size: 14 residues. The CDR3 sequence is CASSLGGGLETQYF. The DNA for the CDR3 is TGTGCTAGCAGCTTAGGAGGGGGGTTAGAGACCCAGTACTTC. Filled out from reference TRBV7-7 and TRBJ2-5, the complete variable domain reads GAGVSQSPRYKVTKRGQDVTLRCDPISSHATLYWYQQALGQGPEFLTYFNYEAQPDKSGLPSDRFSAERPEGSISTLTIQRTEQRDSAMYRCASSLGGGLETQYFGPGTRLLVL.

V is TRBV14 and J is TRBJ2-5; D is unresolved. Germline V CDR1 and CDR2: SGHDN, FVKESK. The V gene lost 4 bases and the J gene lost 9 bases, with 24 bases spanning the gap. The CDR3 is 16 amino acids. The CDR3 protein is CASSRPVTWPSPAQYF. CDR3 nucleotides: TGTGCCAGCAGCCGACCTGTCACCTGGCCATCCCCTGCCCAGTACTTC.

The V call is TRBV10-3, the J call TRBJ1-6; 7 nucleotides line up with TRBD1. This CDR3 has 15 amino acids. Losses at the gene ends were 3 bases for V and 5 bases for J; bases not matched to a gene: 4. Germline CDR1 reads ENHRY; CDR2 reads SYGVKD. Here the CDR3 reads CAISEGQANNSPLHF. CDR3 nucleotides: TGTGCCATCAGTGAAGGACAGGCCAATAATTCACCCCTCCACTTT.